The clone carrying this TCR beta chain was seen only once. As yet, its antigen is unknown. Using immunoSEQ multiplex PCR, the repertoire was profiled, and TCRdb retains in-frame clones only, with some absent. The sample holds fewer than 95,000 clones, roughly 92% seen once. The ends were cut back, 0 bases at V and 3 bases at J, with 9 bases in the middle. The CDR3 contains 15 residues. In germline, CDR1 is LGHNA, CDR2 YSLEER. This sample stems from a study of graft-versus-host responses after intestinal transplantation. Study details: Recipients received multivisceral, liver-intestinal, or isolated intestinal transplants. Tacrolimus and steroids were given for 2 to 4 years to all recipients after anti-thymocyte globulin induction.

Whole-study findings and limits: Early after transplant, HvG clones declined as circulating GvH clones peaked. Graft-versus-host to host-versus-graft clonal ratios in allografts were high in patients with graft-donor T cell macrochimerism.

The rearrangement uses TRBV4-3 and TRBJ2-1; TRBD2 might be the D (6 bases). The specimen was unstimulated CD8+ T cells sorted from spleen or lymph node cells, collected before transplant. This TCR was recovered from a human donor who was the organ donor for an intestinal transplant. The CDR3 reads CASSQDGGSYNEQFF. CDR3 bases: TGCGCCAGCAGCCAAGATGGAGGGAGCTACAATGAGCAGTTCTTC.